The 17 T cell receptor beta chains presented below share a single source sample, sequenced in a study of T cell changes during pregnancy in multiple sclerosis. Assay: immunoSEQ multiplex PCR; the TCRdb copy retains only in-frame clones and omits some. The sample yields some 77,000 clones, roughly 91% seen once. Specimen: peripheral blood, collected after pregnancy. Source of these receptors: a female donor in good health, enrolled as a control in a pregnancy study.

The CDR3 loop reads CASSSSRKETQYF. In DNA, the CDR3 is TGTGCCAGCAGCAGCTCTAGGAAAGAGACCCAGTACTTC. The rearrangement links TRBV7-8 to TRBJ2-5; no firm D call. The CDR3 covers 13 residues. Germline CDR1 is SGHVS and CDR2 is FQNEAQ. The germline V and J ends were trimmed by 5 bases and 3 bases, with 10 bases remaining between them.

The sample holds a few counts of this clone. The V gene is TRBV2, the J gene TRBJ2-5; D is undetermined. CDR1 is SNHLY, CDR2 FYNNEI, per germline. The CDR3 sequence is 11 residues long. Trimming took off 6 bases at V and 5 bases at J, with 7 bases between the two ends. The CDR3 DNA reads TGTGCCAGCAGGATCGGGGAGACCCAGTACTTC. It translates to CASRIGETQYF. Full variable domain (outside the CDR3, taken from reference TRBV2 and TRBJ2-5): EPEVTQTPSHQVTQMGQEVILRCVPISNHLYFYWYRQILGQKVEFLVSFYNNEISEKSEIFDDQFSVERPDGSNFTLKIRSTKLEDSAMYFCASRIGETQYFGPGTRLLVL.

The chain carries TRBV18 and TRBJ2-5, with D unclear. Germline CDR1 is KGHSH and CDR2 is LQKENI. Trimming took 0 bases from V and 5 from J, leaving 4 bases between them. This CDR3 spans 12 amino acids. CDR3 loop: CASSPPGETQYF. CDR3 coding DNA: TGTGCCAGCTCACCACCTGGCGAGACCCAGTACTTC.

The CDR3 nucleotides are TGTGCCAGCAGCAAAGGACCCCAGGGGGCATTTGGAAACACCATATATTTT. Protein sequence: CASSKGPQGAFGNTIYF. This sequence joins TRBV21-1 and TRBJ1-3; the table's D call TRBD1 went unverified against the DNA. TRBV21-1 counts as a pseudogene. CDR3 size: 17 residues.

The chain employs TRBV4-3 and TRBJ2-3, with 13 bases fitting TRBD2. The CDR3 is 16 amino acids. Germline V gives CDR1 LGHNA, CDR2 YSLEER. Losses at the gene ends were 4 bases for V and 4 bases for J; bases not matched to a gene: 5. The CDR3 coding sequence is TGCGCCAGCAGCCGGCAACTAGCGGGAGGGTCAGATACGCAGTATTTT. It translates to CASSRQLAGGSDTQYF.

V usage is TRBV7-9 and J usage is TRBJ2-7; 11 bases fit TRBD2. The CDR3 is made up of 13 amino acids. Germline lookup yields CDR1 SEHNR and CDR2 FQNEAQ (reference sequence). This CDR3 is CAIGTSGIKEQYF. In DNA form, the CDR3 reads TGTGCGATAGGGACTAGCGGCATAAAGGAGCAGTACTTC.

The rearrangement joins TRBV30 to TRBJ2-1; tentative D call: TRBD2 (6 bases). CDR1 is GTSNPN and CDR2 is SVGIG in the germline V gene (reference sequence). V lost 1 base and J lost 7, with 20 bases in between. The CDR3 runs 16 residues. The CDR3 region has the DNA TGTGCCTGGAGTGAGGGAAGCGGGTCCTCCTTTAATGAGCAGTTCTTC. Its translation is CAWSEGSGSSFNEQFF.

The chain carries TRBV18 and TRBJ2-3, with D possibly matching TRBD1 (5 bases). This CDR3 has 15 amino acids. V dropped 3 bases and J dropped 0 bases, with 10 bases sitting between them. Germline V gives CDR1 KGHSH, CDR2 LQKENI. The CDR3 nucleotides read TGTGCCAGCTCACCTGGGGCTGACAGCACAGATACGCAGTATTTT. Its translation: CASSPGADSTDTQYF.

This clone has just a few counts. The chain carries TRBV5-1 and TRBJ2-1; TRBD2 aligns across 10 bases. The CDR3 sequence is 14 residues long. Germline CDR1 SGHRS, CDR2 YFSETQ. J gave up 5 bases and V 2 bases, and 1 base lay outside the gene matches. CDR3 nucleotide sequence: TGCGCCAGCAGCTTCCTAGCGGGAGACAATGAGCAGTTCTTC. It translates to CASSFLAGDNEQFF.

With regard to this clone: The same CDR3 arises from other DNA sequences in this sample as well. The chain carries TRBV4-3 and TRBJ2-7, with D maybe TRBD2 (5 bases). The CDR3 extends over 13 amino acids. The germline gives CDR1 LGHNA, CDR2 YSLEER. With 0 bases removed from V and 3 bases from J, the gap between germline ends came to 6 bases. CDR3 protein: CASSQEGGYEQYF. DNA of the CDR3: TGCGCCAGCAGCCAAGAAGGAGGCTACGAGCAGTACTTC.

The V gene is TRBV7-2, the J gene TRBJ2-2, with a possible D match to TRBD1 (5 bases). Trimming stripped 5 bases from V and 6 bases from J, with 16 bases between. CDR1 is SGHTA, CDR2 FQGNSA, per germline. The CDR3 consists of 15 residues. CDR3 DNA: TGTGCCAGCAGCCCCAGGGTTAGAGAAGCCGGGGAGCTGTTTTTT. The encoded protein is CASSPRVREAGELFF.

In the case of this clone: A read error may account for a junction end that differs from germline. This chain joins TRBV6-6 and TRBJ2-3, with 10 nucleotides matching TRBD2. In germline, CDR1 is MNHNY, CDR2 SVGAGI (reference sequence). This CDR3 region has 13 residues. CDR3 sequence: CAGSGGGTDTQYF. In nucleotides, the CDR3 is TGTGCCGGCAGCGGGGGGGGCACAGATACGCAGTATTTT.

CDR3 protein: CASSPGGWGGNEQFF. The CDR3 DNA reads as TGTGCCAGCAGCCCGGGTGGTTGGGGGGGCAATGAGCAGTTCTTC. V is TRBV11-2 and J is TRBJ2-1; 7 nucleotides align to TRBD2. The V and J ends lost 5 bases and 6 bases, in that order; junction bases with no gene match: 10. The CDR3 runs to 15 residues. Germline-derived CDR1 and CDR2 are SGHAT and FQNNGV.

The rearrangement joins TRBV27 to TRBJ2-7; 10 bases align to TRBD1. With 6 bases clipped from V and 3 bases from J, the junction kept 5 bases outside the gene matches. The CDR3 is made up of 14 amino acids. The germline V gene has CDR1 MNHEY and CDR2 SMNVEV (reference sequence). CDR3 sequence reads: CASRRTGGVYEQYF. In DNA form, the CDR3 reads TGTGCCAGCAGGCGGACAGGGGGGGTCTACGAGCAGTACTTC.

This clone showed up just once. Other DNA sequences in this sample translate to the same CDR3. The gene calls are TRBV18 and TRBJ2-5; D remains ambiguous. Germline V gives CDR1 KGHSH, CDR2 LQKENI. The V and J ends lost 3 bases and 4 bases respectively, with 3 bases between them. This CDR3 spans 11 amino acids. In DNA, the CDR3 is TGTGCCAGCTCACCCGGAGAGACCCAGTACTTC. Protein sequence: CASSPGETQYF. Variable domain in full (rest from reference TRBV18 and TRBJ2-5): NAGVMQNPRHLVRRRGQEARLRCSPMKGHSHVYWYRQLPEEGLKFMVYLQKENIIDESGMPKERFSAEFPKEGPSILRIQQVVRGDSAAYFCASSPGETQYFGPGTRLLVL.

This sequence joins TRBV27 and TRBJ1-2; D is unresolved. The CDR3 extends over 16 amino acids. Germline assignment: CDR1 MNHEY and CDR2 SMNVEV (reference sequence). Trimming removed 5 bases from V and 4 bases from J, with 20 bases in between. The CDR3 DNA is TGTGCCAGCAGTCCTAGGACTGAAGGCTCTGCCTATGGCTACACCTTC. It yields the protein CASSPRTEGSAYGYTF.

The CDR3 sequence is CASSPAGGQTYEQYF. The CDR3 DNA reads as TGTGCCAGCAGCCCGGCGGGGGGGCAGACCTACGAGCAGTACTTC. The rearrangement joins TRBV9 to TRBJ2-7; 9 bases match TRBD2. The germline V gene encodes CDR1 SGDLS and CDR2 YYNGEE. V trimming: 4 bases; J trimming: 2 bases; junction bases outside the gene matches: 7. CDR3 length: 15 residues.